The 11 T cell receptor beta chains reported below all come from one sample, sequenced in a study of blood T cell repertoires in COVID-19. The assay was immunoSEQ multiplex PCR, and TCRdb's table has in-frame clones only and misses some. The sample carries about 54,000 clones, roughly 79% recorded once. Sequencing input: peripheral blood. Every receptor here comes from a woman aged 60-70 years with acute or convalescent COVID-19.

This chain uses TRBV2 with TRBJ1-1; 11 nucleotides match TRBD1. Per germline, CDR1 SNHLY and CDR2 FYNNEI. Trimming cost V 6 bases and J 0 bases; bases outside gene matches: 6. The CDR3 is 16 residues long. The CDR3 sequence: CASRRVGQGVNTEAFF. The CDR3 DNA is TGTGCCAGCAGACGGGTGGGACAGGGGGTGAACACTGAAGCTTTCTTT.

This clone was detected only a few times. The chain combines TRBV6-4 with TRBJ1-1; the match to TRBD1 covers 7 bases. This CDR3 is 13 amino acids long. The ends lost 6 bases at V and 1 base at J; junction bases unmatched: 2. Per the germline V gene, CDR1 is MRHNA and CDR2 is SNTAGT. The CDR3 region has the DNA TGTGCCAGCAGAGAGGGGGCGAACACTGAAGCTTTCTTT. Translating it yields CASREGANTEAFF.

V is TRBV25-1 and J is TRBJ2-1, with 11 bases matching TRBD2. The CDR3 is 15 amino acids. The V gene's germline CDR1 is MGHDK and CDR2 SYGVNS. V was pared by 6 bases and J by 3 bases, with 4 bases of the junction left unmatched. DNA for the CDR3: TGTGCCAGCAGCGCCGGGACTAGCGGCTACAATGAGCAGTTCTTC. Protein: CASSAGTSGYNEQFF.

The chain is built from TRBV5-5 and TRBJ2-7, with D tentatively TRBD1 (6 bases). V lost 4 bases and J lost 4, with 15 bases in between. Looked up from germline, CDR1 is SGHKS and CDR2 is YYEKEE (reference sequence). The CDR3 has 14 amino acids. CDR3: CASSKEPGVYEQYF. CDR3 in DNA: TGTGCCAGCAGCAAGGAGCCAGGGGTATACGAGCAGTACTTC.

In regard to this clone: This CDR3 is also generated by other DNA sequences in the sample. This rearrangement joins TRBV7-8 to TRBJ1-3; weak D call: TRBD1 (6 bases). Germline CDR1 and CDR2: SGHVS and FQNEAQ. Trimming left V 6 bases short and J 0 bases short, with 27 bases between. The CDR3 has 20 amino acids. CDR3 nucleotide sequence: TGTGCCAGCAGTCCTAGGGGGGGTGCACCCGAGGTACGCTCTGGAAACACCATATATTTT. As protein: CASSPRGGAPEVRSGNTIYF.

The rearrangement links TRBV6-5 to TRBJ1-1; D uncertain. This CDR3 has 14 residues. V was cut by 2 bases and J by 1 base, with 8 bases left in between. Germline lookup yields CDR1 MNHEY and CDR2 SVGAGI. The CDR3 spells CASSYHRGNTEAFF. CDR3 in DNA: TGTGCCAGCAGTTACCATCGGGGGAACACTGAAGCTTTCTTT.

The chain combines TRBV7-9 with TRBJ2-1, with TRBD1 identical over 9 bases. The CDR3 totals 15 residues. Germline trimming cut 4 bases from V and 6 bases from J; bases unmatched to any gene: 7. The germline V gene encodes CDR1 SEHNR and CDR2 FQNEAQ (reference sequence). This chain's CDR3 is CASSSRDRVSNEQFF. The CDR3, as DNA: TGTGCCAGCAGCTCCCGGGACAGGGTCTCCAATGAGCAGTTCTTC.

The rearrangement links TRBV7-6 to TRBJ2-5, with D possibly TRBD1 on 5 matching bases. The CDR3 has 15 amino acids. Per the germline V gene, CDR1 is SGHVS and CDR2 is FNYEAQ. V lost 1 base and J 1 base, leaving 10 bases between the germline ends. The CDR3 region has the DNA TGTGCCAGCAGCTTAGGGGGCACGATCCAAGAGACCCAGTACTTC. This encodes CASSLGGTIQETQYF.

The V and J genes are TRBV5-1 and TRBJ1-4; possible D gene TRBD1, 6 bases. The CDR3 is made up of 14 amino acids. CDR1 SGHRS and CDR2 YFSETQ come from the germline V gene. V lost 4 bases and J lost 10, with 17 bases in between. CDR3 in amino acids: CASSALGDTAKLFF. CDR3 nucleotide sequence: TGCGCCAGCAGCGCATTGGGGGACACGGCAAAACTGTTTTTT.

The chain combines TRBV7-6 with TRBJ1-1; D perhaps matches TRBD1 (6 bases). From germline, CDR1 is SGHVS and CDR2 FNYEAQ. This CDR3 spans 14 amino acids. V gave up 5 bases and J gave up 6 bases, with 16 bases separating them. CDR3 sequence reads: CASSPSGRGPEAFF. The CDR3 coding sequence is TGTGCCAGCAGCCCCTCGGGCAGGGGTCCTGAAGCTTTCTTT.

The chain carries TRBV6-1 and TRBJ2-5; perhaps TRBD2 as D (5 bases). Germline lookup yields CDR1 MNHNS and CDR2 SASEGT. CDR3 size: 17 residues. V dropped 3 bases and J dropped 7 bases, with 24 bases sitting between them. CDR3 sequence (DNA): TGTGCCAGCAGTGACAGGAGACCGGGATTCGGACCGTGGACCCAGTACTTC. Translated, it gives CASSDRRPGFGPWTQYF.